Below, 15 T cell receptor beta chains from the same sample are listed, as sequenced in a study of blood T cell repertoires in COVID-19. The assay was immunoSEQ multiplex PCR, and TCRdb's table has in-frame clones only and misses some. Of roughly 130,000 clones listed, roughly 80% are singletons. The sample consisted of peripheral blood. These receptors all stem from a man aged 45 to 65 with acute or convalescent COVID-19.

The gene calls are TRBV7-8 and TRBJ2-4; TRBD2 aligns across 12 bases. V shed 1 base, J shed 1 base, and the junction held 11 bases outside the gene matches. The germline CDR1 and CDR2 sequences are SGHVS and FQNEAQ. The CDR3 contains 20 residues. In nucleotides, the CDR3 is TGTGCCAGCAGCTTAGGCCGGGGGCTAGCGGGGGGGCCGGCCAAAAACATTCAGTACTTC. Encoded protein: CASSLGRGLAGGPAKNIQYF.

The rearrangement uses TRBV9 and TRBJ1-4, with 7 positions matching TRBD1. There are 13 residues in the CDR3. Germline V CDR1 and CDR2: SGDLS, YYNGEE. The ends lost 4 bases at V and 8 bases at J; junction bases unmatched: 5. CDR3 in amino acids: CASSPLQGEKLFF. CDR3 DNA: TGTGCCAGCAGCCCTCTACAGGGGGAAAAACTGTTTTTT.

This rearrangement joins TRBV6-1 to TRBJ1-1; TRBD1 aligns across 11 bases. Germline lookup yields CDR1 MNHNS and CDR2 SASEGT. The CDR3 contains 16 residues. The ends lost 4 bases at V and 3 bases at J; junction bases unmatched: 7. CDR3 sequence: CASSGSGQGGHTEAFF. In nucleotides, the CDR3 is TGTGCCAGCAGTGGGTCGGGACAGGGGGGACACACTGAAGCTTTCTTT.

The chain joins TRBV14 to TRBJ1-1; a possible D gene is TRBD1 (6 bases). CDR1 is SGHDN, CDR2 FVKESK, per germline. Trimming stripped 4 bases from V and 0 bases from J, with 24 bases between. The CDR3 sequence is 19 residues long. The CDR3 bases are TGTGCCAGCAGCCCAAGTGCGAGAGGAACAGGGTCATTGAACACTGAAGCTTTCTTT. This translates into CASSPSARGTGSLNTEAFF. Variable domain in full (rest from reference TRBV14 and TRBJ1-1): EAGVTQFPSHSVIEKGQTVTLRCDPISGHDNLYWYRRVMGKEIKFLLHFVKESKQDESGMPNNRFLAERTGGTYSTLKVQPAELEDSGVYFCASSPSARGTGSLNTEAFFGQGTRLTVV.

The CDR3 coding sequence is TGTGCCACCAGTGACCCATCGTTGACACGGGAGACCCAGTACTTC. As protein: CATSDPSLTRETQYF. The chain couples TRBV24-1 to TRBJ2-5; D is unresolved. The CDR3 runs to 15 residues. V was pared by 4 bases and J by 5 bases, with 16 bases between. Germline values: CDR1 KGHDR, CDR2 SFDVKD.

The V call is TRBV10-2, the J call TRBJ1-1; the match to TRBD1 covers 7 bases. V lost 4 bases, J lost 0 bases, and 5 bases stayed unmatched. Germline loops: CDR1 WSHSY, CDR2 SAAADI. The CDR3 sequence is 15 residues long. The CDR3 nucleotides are TGCGCCAGCAGTGTTACGACAGGGATGAACACTGAAGCTTTCTTT. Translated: CASSVTTGMNTEAFF.

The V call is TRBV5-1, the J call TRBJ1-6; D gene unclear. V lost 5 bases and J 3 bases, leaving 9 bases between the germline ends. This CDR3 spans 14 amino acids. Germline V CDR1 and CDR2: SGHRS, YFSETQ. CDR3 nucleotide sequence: TGCGCCAGCAGAAAAGAGAACTATAATTCACCCCTCCACTTT. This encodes CASRKENYNSPLHF. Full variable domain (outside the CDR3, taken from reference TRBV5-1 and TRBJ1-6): KAGVTQTPRYLIKTRGQQVTLSCSPISGHRSVSWYQQTPGQGLQFLFEYFSETQRNKGNFPGRFSGRQFSNSRSEMNVSTLELGDSALYLCASRKENYNSPLHFGNGTRLTVT.

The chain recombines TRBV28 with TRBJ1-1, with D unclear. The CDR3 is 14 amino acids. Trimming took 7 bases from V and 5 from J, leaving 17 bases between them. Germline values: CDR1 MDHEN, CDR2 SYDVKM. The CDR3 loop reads CASTQRDKRTEAFF. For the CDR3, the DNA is TGTGCCAGCACCCAGAGGGATAAGAGGACTGAAGCTTTCTTT. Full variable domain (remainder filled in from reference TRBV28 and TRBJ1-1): DVKVTQSSRYLVKRTGEKVFLECVQDMDHENMFWYRQDPGLGLRLIYFSYDVKMKEKGDIPEGYSVSREKKERFSLILESASTNQTSMYLCASTQRDKRTEAFFGQGTRLTVV.

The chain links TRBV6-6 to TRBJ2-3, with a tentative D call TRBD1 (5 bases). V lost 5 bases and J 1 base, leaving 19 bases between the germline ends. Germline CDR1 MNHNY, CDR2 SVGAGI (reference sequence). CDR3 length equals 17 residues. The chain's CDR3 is CASSPPPDSRGTDTQYF. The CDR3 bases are TGTGCCAGCAGTCCCCCTCCCGACAGTCGGGGCACAGATACGCAGTATTTT.

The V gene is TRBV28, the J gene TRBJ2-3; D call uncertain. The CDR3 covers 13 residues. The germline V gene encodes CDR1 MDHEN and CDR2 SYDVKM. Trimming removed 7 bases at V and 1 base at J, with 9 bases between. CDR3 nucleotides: TGTGCCAGCATCCTGGCGGGCACAGATACGCAGTATTTT. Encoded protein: CASILAGTDTQYF.

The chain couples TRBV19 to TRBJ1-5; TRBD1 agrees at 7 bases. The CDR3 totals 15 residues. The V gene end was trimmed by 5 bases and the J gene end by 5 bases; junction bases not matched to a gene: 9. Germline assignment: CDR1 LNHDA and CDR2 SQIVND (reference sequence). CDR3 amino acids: CASSAYGTAHQPQHF. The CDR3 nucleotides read TGTGCCAGTAGTGCCTACGGGACAGCTCATCAGCCCCAGCATTTT.

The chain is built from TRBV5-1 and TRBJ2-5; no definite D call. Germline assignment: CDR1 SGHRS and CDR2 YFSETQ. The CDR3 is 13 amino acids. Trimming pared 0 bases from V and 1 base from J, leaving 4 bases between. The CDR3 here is CASSLGPQETQYF. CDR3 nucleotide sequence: TGCGCCAGCAGCTTGGGGCCCCAAGAGACCCAGTACTTC.

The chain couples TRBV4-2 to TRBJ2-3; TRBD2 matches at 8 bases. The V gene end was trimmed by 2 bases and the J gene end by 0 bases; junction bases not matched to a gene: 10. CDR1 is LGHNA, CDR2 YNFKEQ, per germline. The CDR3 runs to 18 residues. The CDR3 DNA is TGTGCCAGCAGCCAATGGGCCACTAGCGGTACTAGCACAGATACGCAGTATTTT. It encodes CASSQWATSGTSTDTQYF.

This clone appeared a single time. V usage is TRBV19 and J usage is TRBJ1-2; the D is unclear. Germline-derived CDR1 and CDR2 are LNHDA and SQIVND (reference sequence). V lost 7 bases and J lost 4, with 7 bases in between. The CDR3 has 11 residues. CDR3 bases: TGTGCCAGTAATTCTCTCTATGGCTACACCTTC. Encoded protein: CASNSLYGYTF.

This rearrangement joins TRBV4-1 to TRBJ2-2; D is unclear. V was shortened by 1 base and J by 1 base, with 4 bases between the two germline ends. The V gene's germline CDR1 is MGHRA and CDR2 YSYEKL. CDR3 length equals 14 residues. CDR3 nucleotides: TGCGCCAGCAGCCAAGTTCTGAACACCGGGGAGCTGTTTTTT. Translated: CASSQVLNTGELFF.